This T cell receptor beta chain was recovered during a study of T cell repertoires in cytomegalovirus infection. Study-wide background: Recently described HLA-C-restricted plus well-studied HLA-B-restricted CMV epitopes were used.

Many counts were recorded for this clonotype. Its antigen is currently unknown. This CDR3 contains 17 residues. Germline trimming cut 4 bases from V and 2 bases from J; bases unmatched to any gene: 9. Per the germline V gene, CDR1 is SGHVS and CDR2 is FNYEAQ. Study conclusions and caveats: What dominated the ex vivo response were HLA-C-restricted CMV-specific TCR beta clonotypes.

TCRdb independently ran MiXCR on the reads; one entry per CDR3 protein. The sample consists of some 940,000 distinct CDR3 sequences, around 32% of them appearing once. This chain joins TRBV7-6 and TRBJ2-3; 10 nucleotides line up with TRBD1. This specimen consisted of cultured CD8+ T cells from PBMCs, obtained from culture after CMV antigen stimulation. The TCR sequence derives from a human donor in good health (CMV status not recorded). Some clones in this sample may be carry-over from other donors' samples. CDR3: CASSSRPGQGITDTQYF. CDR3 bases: TGTGCCAGCAGCTCACGACCGGGACAGGGGATCACAGATACGCAGTATTTT.